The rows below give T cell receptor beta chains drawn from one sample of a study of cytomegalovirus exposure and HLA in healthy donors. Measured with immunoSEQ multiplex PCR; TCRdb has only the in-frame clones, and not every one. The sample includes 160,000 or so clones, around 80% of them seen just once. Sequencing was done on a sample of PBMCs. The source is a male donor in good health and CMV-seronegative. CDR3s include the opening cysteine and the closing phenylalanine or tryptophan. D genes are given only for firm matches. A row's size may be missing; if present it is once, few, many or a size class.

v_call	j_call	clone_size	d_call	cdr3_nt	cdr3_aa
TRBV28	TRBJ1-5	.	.	TGTGCCAGCAGTTCATGGACAGACAATCAGCCCCAGCATTTT	CASSSWTDNQPQHF
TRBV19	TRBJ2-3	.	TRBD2	TGTGCCAGTAGTCCCCCCGGACTAGCGGGAGAAGATACGCAGTATTTT	CASSPPGLAGEDTQYF
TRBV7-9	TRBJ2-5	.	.	TGTGCCAGCAGCTTAGTACTAGGGTCGGAGACCCAGTACTTC	CASSLVLGSETQYF
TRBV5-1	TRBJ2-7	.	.	TGCGCCAGCAGCTTGGTGTCTAGCTCCTCCTACGAGCAGTACTTC	CASSLVSSSSYEQYF
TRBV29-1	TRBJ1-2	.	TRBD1	TGCAGCGGATACCGGACAGGGCAGGGCTACACCTTC	CSGYRTGQGYTF
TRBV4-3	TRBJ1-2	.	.	TGCGCCAGCAGCCAAGACAGCGCCCTCAGAGGAGACTACACCTTC	CASSQDSALRGDYTF
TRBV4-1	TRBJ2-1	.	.	TGCGCCAGCAGCCCCCCGGGTGGGAGCCTGAATGAGCAGTTCTTC	CASSPPGGSLNEQFF
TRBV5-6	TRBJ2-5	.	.	TGTGCCGGCAGCTTGAGTGGGCTGGTCGAGACCCAGTACTTC	CAGSLSGLVETQYF
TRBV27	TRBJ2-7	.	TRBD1	TGTGCCAGCAGCCCAGGGGGTAGGGAGCAGTACTTC	CASSPGGREQYF
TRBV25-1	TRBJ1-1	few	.	TGTGCCAGCAGTGAAGAGACAGGGAACACTGAAGCTTTCTTT	CASSEETGNTEAFF
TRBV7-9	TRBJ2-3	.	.	TGTGCCAGCAGCTTACGACTAATGGGCACAGATACGCAGTATTTT	CASSLRLMGTDTQYF
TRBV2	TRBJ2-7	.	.	TGTGCCAGCACCCTGACTCGCTCCTACGAGCAGTACTTC	CASTLTRSYEQYF
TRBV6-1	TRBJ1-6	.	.	TGTGCCAGCAGTGGGGCGCCTGGGAATTCACCCCTCCACTTT	CASSGAPGNSPLHF
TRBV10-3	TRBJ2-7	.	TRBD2	TGTGCCATCAGCGGGACTAGCGGGGGGTACGAGCAGTACTTC	CAISGTSGGYEQYF
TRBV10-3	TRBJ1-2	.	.	TGTGCCATCAGTGACTCACAGGGCTATGGCTACACCTTC	CAISDSQGYGYTF
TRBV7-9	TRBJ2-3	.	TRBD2	TGTGCCAGCAGTCCGCCTTTGGCGGGGGTGTCTAGCACAGATACGCAGTATTTT	CASSPPLAGVSSTDTQYF
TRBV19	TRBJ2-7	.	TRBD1	TGTGCCAGTAGACCAGCCCCCGGGACAGGGCCTTACGAGCAGTACTTC	CASRPAPGTGPYEQYF
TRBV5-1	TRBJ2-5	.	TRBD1	TGCGCCAGCAGCACAGGGGGCTTGGAGACCCAGTACTTC	CASSTGGLETQYF
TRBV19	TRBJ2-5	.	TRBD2	TGTGCCAGTAGCGCGACTAGCGGTGGGGAGACCCAGTACTTC	CASSATSGGETQYF
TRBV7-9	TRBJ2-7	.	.	TGTGCCAGCAGCCCGGGTGGGAGCTCCTACGAGCAGTACTTC	CASSPGGSSYEQYF
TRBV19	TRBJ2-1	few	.	TGTGCCAGTAGTATGTCGACCGAGGCTAAGCAGTTCTTC	CASSMSTEAKQFF
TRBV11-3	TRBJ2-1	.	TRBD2	TGTGCCAGCAGCAGAGGACTAGGCCATGAGCAGTTCTTC	CASSRGLGHEQFF
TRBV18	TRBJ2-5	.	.	TGTGCCAGCTCACCAAATCGCGGATACCAAGAGACCCAGTACTTC	CASSPNRGYQETQYF
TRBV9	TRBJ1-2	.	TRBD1	TGTGCCAGCAGCGTAGGACAGGGGACCTATGGCTACACCTTC	CASSVGQGTYGYTF
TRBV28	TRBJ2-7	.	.	TGTGCCAGCAGTGGGGGCAGGTTCTATGAGCAGTACTTC	CASSGGRFYEQYF
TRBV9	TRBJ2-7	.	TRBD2	TGTGCCAGCAGCGTCGGACTAGCGGGAACCTACGAGCAGTACTTC	CASSVGLAGTYEQYF
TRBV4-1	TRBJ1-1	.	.	TGCGCCAGCAGCCAAGATCCGGCCAGGGAAGCTGAAGCTTTCTTT	CASSQDPAREAEAFF
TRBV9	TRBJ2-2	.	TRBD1	TGTGCCAGCAGCGCCTCTTACAGGGGGACCGACACCGGGGAGCTGTTTTTT	CASSASYRGTDTGELFF
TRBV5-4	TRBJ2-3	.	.	TGTGCCAGCAGCTTGGCCGGTCTCCTCGCAGATACGCAGTATTTT	CASSLAGLLADTQYF
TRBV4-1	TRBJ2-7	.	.	TGCGCCAGCAGCCAAGAAGGGGCCCTGAGCTCCTACGAGCAGTACTTC	CASSQEGALSSYEQYF
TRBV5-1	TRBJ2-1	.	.	TGCGCCAGCAGCCTCGGACAGATCTCGAATGAGCAGTTCTTC	CASSLGQISNEQFF
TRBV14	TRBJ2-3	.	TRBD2	TGTGCCAGCAGCCTTAGCGGGGGGGCCTCAGATACGCAGTATTTT	CASSLSGGASDTQYF
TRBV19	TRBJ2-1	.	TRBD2	TGTGCCAGTACCCTGAGCGGGAGCTACAATGAGCAGTTCTTC	CASTLSGSYNEQFF
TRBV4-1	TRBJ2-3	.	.	TGCGCCAGCAGCCAAGATCCGGGAGCTACGCAGTATTTT	CASSQDPGATQYF
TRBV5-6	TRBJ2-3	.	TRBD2	TGTGCCAGCAGCCTGAACTCCGGGACTAGCGGAGCAGATACGCAGTATTTT	CASSLNSGTSGADTQYF
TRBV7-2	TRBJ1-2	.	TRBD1	TGTGCCAGCCGGACAGGGGTTTCTGGCTACACCTTC	CASRTGVSGYTF
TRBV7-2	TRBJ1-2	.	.	TGTGCCAGTGGGACTGACTATGGCTACACCTTC	CASGTDYGYTF
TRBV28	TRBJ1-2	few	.	TGTGCCAGCAGTTTATCCCGGGTTACCTATGGCTACACCTTC	CASSLSRVTYGYTF
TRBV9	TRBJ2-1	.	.	TGTGCCAGCAGCGTCGTTGCGGGACCACCTAATGAGCAGTTCTTC	CASSVVAGPPNEQFF
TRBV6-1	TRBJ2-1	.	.	TGTGCCAGCAGTGACCAGGACATTTACAATGAGCAGTTCTTC	CASSDQDIYNEQFF
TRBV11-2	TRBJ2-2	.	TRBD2	TGTGCCAGCACCGGCGGGGGGCGAGCCACCGGGGAGCTGTTTTTT	CASTGGGRATGELFF
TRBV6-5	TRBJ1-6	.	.	TGTGCCAGCAGGACTCCCCCGTTGCCCCTCCACTTT	CASRTPPLPLHF
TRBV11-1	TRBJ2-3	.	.	TGTGCCAGCTGTGGCGGGGGCACAGATACGCAGTATTTT	CASCGGGTDTQYF
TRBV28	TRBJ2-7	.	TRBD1	TGTGCCAGCAGTTTCCCCGGACAGGGTTCCTACGAGCAGTACTTC	CASSFPGQGSYEQYF
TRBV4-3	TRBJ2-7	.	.	TGCGCCAGCAGCCAGATGGGGGGTTCCTACGAGCAGTACTTC	CASSQMGGSYEQYF
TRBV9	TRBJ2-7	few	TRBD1	TGTGCCAGCAGCGTAGGGGACAGGGGCTACGAGCAGTACTTC	CASSVGDRGYEQYF
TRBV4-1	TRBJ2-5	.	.	TGCGCCAGCAGCCACCCAAGAGGAGAGACCCAGTACTTC	CASSHPRGETQYF
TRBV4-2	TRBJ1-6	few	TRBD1	TGTGCCAGCAGCCAAGATCCCGGACAGGGCAATTCACCCCTCCACTTT	CASSQDPGQGNSPLHF
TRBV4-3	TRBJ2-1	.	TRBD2	TGCGCCAGCAGCCAAGCCCCCGCGGGGGGGCTCAATGAGCAGTTCTTC	CASSQAPAGGLNEQFF
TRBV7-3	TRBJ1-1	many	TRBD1	TGTGCCAGCAGCATGGGACAGCGGAACACTGAAGCTTTCTTT	CASSMGQRNTEAFF
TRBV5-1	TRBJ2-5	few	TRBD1	TGCGCCAGCAACCTGAATCCCGGGACAGTGGGAGAGACCCAGTACTTC	CASNLNPGTVGETQYF
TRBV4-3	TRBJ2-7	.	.	TGCGCCAGCAGCCAAGCTGTTGGGGGACTATCAGGGGACGAGCAGTACTTC	CASSQAVGGLSGDEQYF
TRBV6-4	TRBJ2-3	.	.	TGTGCCAGCAGTGACCGATATGGAGCCTCCACAGATACGCAGTATTTT	CASSDRYGASTDTQYF
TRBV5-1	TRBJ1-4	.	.	TGCGCCAGCAGGGCGACAGGATCTAATGAAAAACTGTTTTTT	CASRATGSNEKLFF
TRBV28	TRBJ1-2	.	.	TGTGCCAGCAGTTCCCCCGGCGGGGGCTACACCTTC	CASSSPGGGYTF